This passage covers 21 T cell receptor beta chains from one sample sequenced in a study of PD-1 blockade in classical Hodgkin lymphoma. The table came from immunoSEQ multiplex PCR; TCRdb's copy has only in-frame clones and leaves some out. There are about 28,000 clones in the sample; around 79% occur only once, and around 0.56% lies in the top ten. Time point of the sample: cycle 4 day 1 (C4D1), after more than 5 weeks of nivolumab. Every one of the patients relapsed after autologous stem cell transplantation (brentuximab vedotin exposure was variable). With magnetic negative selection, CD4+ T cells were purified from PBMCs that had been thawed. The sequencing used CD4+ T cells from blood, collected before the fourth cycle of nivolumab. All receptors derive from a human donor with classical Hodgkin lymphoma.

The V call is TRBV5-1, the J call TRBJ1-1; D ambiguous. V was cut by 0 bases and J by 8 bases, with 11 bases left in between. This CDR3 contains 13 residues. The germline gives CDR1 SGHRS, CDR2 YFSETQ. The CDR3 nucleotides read TGCGCCAGCAGCTTGGCTGCCTTGTCAGAAGCTTTCTTT. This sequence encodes CASSLAALSEAFF.

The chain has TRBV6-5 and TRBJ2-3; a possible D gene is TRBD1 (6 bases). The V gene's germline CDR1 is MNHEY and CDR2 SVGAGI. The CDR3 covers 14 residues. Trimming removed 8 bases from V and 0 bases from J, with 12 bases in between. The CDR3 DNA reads TGTGCCAGCGGTAACAGGGACAGCACAGATACGCAGTATTTT. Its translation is CASGNRDSTDTQYF.

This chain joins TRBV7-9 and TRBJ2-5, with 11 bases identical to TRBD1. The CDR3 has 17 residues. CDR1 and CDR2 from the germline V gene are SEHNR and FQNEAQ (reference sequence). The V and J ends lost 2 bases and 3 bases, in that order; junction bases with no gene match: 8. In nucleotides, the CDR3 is TGTGCCAGCAGCTTAACTCCGGACAGGGGGCCTAAAGAGACCCAGTACTTC. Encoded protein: CASSLTPDRGPKETQYF.

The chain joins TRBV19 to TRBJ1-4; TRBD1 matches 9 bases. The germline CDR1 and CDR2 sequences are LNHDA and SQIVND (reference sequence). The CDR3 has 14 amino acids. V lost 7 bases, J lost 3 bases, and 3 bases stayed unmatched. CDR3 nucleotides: TGTGCCAGTAATCGGGACAGGGCTAATGAAAAACTGTTTTTT. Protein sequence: CASNRDRANEKLFF.

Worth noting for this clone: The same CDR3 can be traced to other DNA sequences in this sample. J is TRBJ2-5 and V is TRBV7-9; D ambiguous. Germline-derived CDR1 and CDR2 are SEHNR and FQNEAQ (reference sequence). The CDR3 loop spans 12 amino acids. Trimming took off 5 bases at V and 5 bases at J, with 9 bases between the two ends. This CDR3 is CASSPGRETQYF. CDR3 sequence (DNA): TGTGCCAGCAGCCCGGGCAGGGAGACCCAGTACTTC. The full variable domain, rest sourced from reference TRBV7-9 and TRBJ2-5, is DTGVSQNPRHKITKRGQNVTFRCDPISEHNRLYWYRQTLGQGPEFLTYFQNEAQLEKSRLLSDRFSAERPKGSFSTLEIQRTEQGDSAMYLCASSPGRETQYFGPGTRLLVL.

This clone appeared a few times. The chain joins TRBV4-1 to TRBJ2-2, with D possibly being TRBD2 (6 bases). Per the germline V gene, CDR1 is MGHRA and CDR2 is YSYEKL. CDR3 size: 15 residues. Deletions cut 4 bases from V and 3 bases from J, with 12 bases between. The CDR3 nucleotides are TGCGCCAGCAGCCGGGAGGATTTTTACACCGGGGAGCTGTTTTTT. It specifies CASSREDFYTGELFF.

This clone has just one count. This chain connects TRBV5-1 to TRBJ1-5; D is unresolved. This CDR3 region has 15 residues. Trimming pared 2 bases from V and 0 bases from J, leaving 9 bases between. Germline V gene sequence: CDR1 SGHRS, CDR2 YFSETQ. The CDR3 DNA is TGCGCCAGCAGCTTTTCCGGGAATAGCAATCAGCCCCAGCATTTT. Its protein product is CASSFSGNSNQPQHF. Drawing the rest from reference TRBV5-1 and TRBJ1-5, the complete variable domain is KAGVTQTPRYLIKTRGQQVTLSCSPISGHRSVSWYQQTPGQGLQFLFEYFSETQRNKGNFPGRFSGRQFSNSRSEMNVSTLELGDSALYLCASSFSGNSNQPQHFGDGTRLSIL.

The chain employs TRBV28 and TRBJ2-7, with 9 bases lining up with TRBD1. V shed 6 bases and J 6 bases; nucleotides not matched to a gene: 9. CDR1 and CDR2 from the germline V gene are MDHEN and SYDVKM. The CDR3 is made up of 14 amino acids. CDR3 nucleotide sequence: TGTGCCAGCAGCCTCGCCGGGACAGGGCCCGAGCAGTACTTC. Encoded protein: CASSLAGTGPEQYF.

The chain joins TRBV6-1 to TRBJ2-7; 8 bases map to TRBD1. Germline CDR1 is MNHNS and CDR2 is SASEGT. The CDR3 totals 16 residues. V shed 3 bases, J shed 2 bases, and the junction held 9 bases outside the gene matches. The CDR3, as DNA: TGTGCCAGCAGTGATGTAGTAACAGGGGGAGCCTACGAGCAGTACTTC. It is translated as CASSDVVTGGAYEQYF.

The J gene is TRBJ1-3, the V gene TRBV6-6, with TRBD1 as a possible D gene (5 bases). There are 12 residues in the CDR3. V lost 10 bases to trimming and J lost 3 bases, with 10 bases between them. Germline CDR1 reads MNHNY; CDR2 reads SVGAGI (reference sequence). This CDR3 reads CATQGDGNTIYF. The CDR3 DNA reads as TGTGCCACCCAGGGAGATGGAAACACCATATATTTT.

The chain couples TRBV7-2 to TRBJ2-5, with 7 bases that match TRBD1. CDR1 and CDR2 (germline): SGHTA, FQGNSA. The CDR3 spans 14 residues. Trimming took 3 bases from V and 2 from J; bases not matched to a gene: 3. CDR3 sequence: CASSLGTVQETQYF. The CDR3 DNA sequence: TGTGCCAGCAGCTTGGGGACAGTACAAGAGACCCAGTACTTC.

CDR3: CASSLIGTAVSYEQYF. The CDR3 DNA follows: TGCGCCAGCAGCTTGATCGGGACTGCCGTTTCCTACGAGCAGTACTTC. V gene TRBV5-1 combines with J gene TRBJ2-7; TRBD2 might be the D (6 bases). V lost 1 base, J lost 1 base, and 15 bases lay in between. CDR3 size: 16 residues. Per germline, CDR1 SGHRS and CDR2 YFSETQ.

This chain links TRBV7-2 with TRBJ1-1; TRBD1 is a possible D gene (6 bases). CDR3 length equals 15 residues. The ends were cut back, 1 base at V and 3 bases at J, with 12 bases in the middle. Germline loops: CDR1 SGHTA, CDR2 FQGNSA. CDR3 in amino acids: CASSLDRVWDTEAFF. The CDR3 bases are TGTGCCAGCAGCTTAGACAGGGTCTGGGACACTGAAGCTTTCTTT.

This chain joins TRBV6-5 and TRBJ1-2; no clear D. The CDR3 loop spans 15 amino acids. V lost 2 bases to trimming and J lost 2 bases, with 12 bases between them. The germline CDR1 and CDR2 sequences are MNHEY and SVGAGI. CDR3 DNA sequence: TGTGCCAGCAGTTACGGGAGCGCCACGAACTATGGCTACACCTTC. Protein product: CASSYGSATNYGYTF.

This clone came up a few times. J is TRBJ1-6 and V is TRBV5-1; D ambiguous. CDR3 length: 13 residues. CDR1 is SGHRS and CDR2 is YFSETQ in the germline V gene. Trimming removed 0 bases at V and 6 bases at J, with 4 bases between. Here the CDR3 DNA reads TGCGCCAGCAGCTTGGAACCTAATTCACCCCTCCACTTT. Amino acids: CASSLEPNSPLHF. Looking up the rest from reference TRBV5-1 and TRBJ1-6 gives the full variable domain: KAGVTQTPRYLIKTRGQQVTLSCSPISGHRSVSWYQQTPGQGLQFLFEYFSETQRNKGNFPGRFSGRQFSNSRSEMNVSTLELGDSALYLCASSLEPNSPLHFGNGTRLTVT.

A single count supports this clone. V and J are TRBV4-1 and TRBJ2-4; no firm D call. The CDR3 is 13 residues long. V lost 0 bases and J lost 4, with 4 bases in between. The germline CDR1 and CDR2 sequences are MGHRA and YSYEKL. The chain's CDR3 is CASSQEQKNIQYF. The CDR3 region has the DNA TGCGCCAGCAGCCAAGAGCAGAAAAACATTCAGTACTTC.

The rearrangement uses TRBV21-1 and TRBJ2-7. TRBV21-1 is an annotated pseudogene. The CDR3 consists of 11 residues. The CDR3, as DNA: TGTGCCAGCGCGTTTTGGAAGGAGCAGTACTTC. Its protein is CASAFWKEQYF.

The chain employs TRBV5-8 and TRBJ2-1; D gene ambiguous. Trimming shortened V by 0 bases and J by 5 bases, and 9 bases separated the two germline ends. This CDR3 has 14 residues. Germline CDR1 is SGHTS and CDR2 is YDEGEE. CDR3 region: CASSLGFVNNEQFF. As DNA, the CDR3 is TGTGCCAGCAGCTTGGGTTTCGTTAACAATGAGCAGTTCTTC.

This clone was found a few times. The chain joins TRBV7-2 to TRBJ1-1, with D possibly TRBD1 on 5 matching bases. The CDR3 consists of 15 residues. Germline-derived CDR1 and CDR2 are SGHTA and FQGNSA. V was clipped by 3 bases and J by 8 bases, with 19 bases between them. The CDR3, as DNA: TGTGCCAGCAGCTTTTTTATTTCAGGGACTGCCGAAGCTTTCTTT. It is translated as CASSFFISGTAEAFF.

The CDR3 nucleotides are TGTGCCAGCAGCCGGGGGGACGACAATGAGCAGTTCTTC. Translated, it gives CASSRGDDNEQFF. The V gene is TRBV25-1, the J gene TRBJ2-1; 7 bases line up with TRBD2. V shed 6 bases and J 5 bases; nucleotides not matched to a gene: 4. The CDR3 extends over 13 amino acids. Germline loops: CDR1 MGHDK, CDR2 SYGVNS.

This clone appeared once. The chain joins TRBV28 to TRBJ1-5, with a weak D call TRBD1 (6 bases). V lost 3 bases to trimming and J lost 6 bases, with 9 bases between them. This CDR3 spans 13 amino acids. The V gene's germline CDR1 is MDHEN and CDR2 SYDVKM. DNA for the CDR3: TGTGCCAGCAGTTTCGGGGGCAGTCAGCCCCAGCATTTT. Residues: CASSFGGSQPQHF.